This T cell receptor (beta chain) was captured by sequencing in a study of T cells in Graves' hyperthyroidism and ophthalmopathy. V gave up 5 bases and J gave up 2 bases; unmatched junction bases: 5. Germline lookup yields CDR1 MNHNS and CDR2 SASEGT. CDR3 length: 15 amino acids. Researchers amplified the TCR beta CDR3 regions from RNA transcripts. First-round RT-PCR of the TCR CDR3 relied on the HTBI primer set. MiXCR, applied by TCRdb to the multiplex PCR reads, yields one record per CDR3 protein. The sample holds about 560,000 distinct CDR3 sequences, approximately 16% seen once. Sequencing was done on a sample of blood. The chain links TRBV6-1 to TRBJ2-7; 11 nucleotides align to TRBD1. The receptor's source is a young woman with Graves' hyperthyroidism. The CDR3 loop is CASSRPGQGAYEQYF. CDR3 nucleotides: TGTGCCAGCAGTCGACCGGGACAGGGGGCCTACGAGCAGTACTTC.